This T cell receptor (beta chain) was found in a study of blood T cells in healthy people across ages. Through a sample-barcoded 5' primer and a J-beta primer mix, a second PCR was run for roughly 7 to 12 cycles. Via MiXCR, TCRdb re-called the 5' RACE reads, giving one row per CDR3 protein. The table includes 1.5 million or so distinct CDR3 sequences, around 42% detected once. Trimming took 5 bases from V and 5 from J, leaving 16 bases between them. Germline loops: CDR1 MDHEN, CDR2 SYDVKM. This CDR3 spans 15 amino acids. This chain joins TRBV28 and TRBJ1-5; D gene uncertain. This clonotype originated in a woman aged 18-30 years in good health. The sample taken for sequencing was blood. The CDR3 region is CASSPRAVRDQPQHF. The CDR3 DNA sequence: TGTGCCAGCAGTCCTCGGGCCGTCCGGGATCAGCCCCAGCATTTT. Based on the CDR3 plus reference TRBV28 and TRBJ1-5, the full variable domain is DVKVTQSSRYLVKRTGEKVFLECVQDMDHENMFWYRQDPGLGLRLIYFSYDVKMKEKGDIPEGYSVSREKKERFSLILESASTNQTSMYLCASSPRAVRDQPQHFGDGTRLSIL.